This T cell receptor beta chain was obtained from a study of T cells in localized non-small cell lung cancer. The study's findings and limits: Out of the top 100 tumor clones, a median approximately 61 were seen in adjacent lung. Uninvolved adjacent lung, not tumor, had the highest T cell clonality. Because sequencing included only one region (of the tumor), heterogeneity remains possible. A higher density of T cells in blood coincided with extended overall survival.

Germline V CDR1 and CDR2: MNHEY, SVGAGI. Trimming cost V 6 bases and J 1 base, with 8 bases left between them. The CDR3 totals 13 residues. Only in-frame clones appear in the TCRdb table, and some are missing; sequencing was by immunoSEQ multiplex PCR. The table records some 10,000 clones, 82% of them present only once. Concerning this clone itself: Its antigen is not known.

This sample comprised peripheral blood mononuclear cells, obtained before any cancer treatment. This clonotype originated in a female donor over 55 with stage II lung adenocarcinoma. The chain carries TRBV6-5 and TRBJ2-3, with a weak D call TRBD2 (6 bases). CDR3 in DNA: TGTGCCAGCAGGCCGGGAGGCACAGATACGCAGTATTTT. Translation: CASRPGGTDTQYF.